The following is a T cell receptor (beta chain) sequence with its context. This may be a read error, as it is one base from a much larger clone. This sample was taken from a study of T cells in Graves' hyperthyroidism and ophthalmopathy. Study at large: Peripheral blood was drawn at first diagnosis, prior to all treatment.

Amplified regions were TCR beta CDR3 sequences from RNA transcripts. A set of HTBI primers served as the primers for a first-round RT-PCR of the TCR CDR3. TCRdb independently ran MiXCR on the multiplex PCR reads; one entry per CDR3 protein. The sample contains 300,000 to 450,000 distinct CDR3 sequences, about 15% of which appear only once. There are 15 residues in the CDR3. Per germline, CDR1 SGHRS and CDR2 YFSETQ. What was sequenced was blood. This clonotype originated in a woman aged 55-69 years with Graves' hyperthyroidism. The rearrangement links TRBV5-1 to TRBJ2-1, with D possibly being TRBD2 (5 bases). Written as DNA, the CDR3 is TGCGCCAGCAGCTTGGCGGTCGGGAACTACAATGAGCGGTTCTTC. It encodes CASSLAVGNYNERFF.